These 7 T cell receptor beta chains were sequenced from one sample in a study of post-analysis software for immune sequencing data. Study-wide results and limits: TRBV5-6, TRBV5-1 and TRBV20-1 were among a handful of TRBV segments more frequent in patients than controls.

No antigen has been identified for these receptors. Tagging with unique molecular identifiers was a feature of the TCR beta cDNA libraries. TCRdb ran MiXCR on the PCR reads and lists one entry per CDR3 protein. The sample carries about 770,000 distinct CDR3 sequences, more than 45% recorded once. Material: blood. Every receptor here comes from a girl aged 5-17 years with multiple sclerosis.

DNA for the CDR3: TGTGCCAGCAGTATTGAACCACAGGCCTATGGCTACACCTTC. This sequence encodes CASSIEPQAYGYTF. The rearrangement links TRBV6-4 to TRBJ1-2, with a possible D match to TRBD1 (5 bases). The CDR3 runs to 14 residues. Trimming removed 5 bases from V and 4 bases from J, with 14 bases in between. Germline V gene data show CDR1 as MRHNA and CDR2 as SNTAGT.

The V call is TRBV10-3, the J call TRBJ2-5, with 8 bases that match TRBD1. Trimming removed 4 bases from V and 4 bases from J; junction bases left unmatched: 2. CDR1 ENHRY and CDR2 SYGVKD come from the germline V gene. The CDR3 is 13 amino acids. The CDR3 loop reads CAISAGQGETQYF. The CDR3 DNA follows: TGTGCCATCAGTGCCGGACAGGGAGAGACCCAGTACTTC.

The rearrangement joins TRBV6-5 to TRBJ2-1; perhaps TRBD2 as D (5 bases). Trimming left V 1 base short and J 6 bases short, with 7 bases between. Per the germline V gene, CDR1 is MNHEY and CDR2 is SVGAGI. The CDR3 has 13 amino acids. CDR3 sequence (DNA): TGTGCCAGCAGTTACTTCAGCGGCAATGAGCAGTTCTTC. Translating it yields CASSYFSGNEQFF.

This rearrangement joins TRBV6-1 to TRBJ2-3, with 10 nucleotides matching TRBD1. The trim removed 0 bases at V and 6 bases at J, leaving 6 bases unmatched. The germline CDR1 and CDR2 sequences are MNHNS and SASEGT. The CDR3 spans 16 residues. CDR3 in amino acids: CASSEAPGTGADTQYF. For the CDR3, the DNA is TGTGCCAGCAGTGAAGCGCCGGGGACAGGGGCTGATACGCAGTATTTT.

This chain uses TRBV7-2 with TRBJ2-1; D is unclear. The V gene lost 1 base and the J gene lost 8 bases, with 6 bases spanning the gap. In germline, CDR1 is SGHTA, CDR2 FQGNSA. The CDR3 loop spans 12 amino acids. This CDR3 reads CASSLVRDEQFF. The CDR3 bases are TGTGCCAGCAGCTTAGTCCGGGATGAGCAGTTCTTC.

The chain recombines TRBV5-1 with TRBJ2-1; 8 bases line up with TRBD2. With V trimmed by 4 bases and J by 3 bases, 6 bases remained unmatched. CDR3 length: 15 residues. Germline assignment: CDR1 SGHRS and CDR2 YFSETQ. The CDR3 sequence is CASSAGGGDYNEQFF. The DNA for the CDR3 is TGCGCCAGCAGCGCGGGGGGCGGGGACTACAATGAGCAGTTCTTC.

This chain joins TRBV4-1 and TRBJ1-1; tentatively, D is TRBD1 (6 bases). Germline CDR1 is MGHRA and CDR2 is YSYEKL. V was clipped by 1 base and J by 1 base, with 22 bases between them. CDR3 length: 19 residues. CDR3 sequence (DNA): TGCGCCAGCAGCCAAGTAGCTCCAGGGGAGTTACGGGCGAACACTGAAGCTTTCTTT. Amino acid sequence: CASSQVAPGELRANTEAFF.